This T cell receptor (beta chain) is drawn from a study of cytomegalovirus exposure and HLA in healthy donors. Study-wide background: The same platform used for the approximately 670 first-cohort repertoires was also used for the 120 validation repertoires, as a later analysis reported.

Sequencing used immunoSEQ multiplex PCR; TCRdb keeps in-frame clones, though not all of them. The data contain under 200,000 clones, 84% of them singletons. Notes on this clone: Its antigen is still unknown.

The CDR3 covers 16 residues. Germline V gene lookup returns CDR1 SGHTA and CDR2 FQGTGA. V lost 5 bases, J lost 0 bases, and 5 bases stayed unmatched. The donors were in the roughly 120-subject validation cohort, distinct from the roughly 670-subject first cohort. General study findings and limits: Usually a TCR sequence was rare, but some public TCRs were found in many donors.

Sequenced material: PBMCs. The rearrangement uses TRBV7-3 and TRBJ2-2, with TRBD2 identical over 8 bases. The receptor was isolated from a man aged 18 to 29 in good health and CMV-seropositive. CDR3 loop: CASSLVAGPNTGELFF. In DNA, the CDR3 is TGTGCCAGCAGCCTCGTAGCGGGACCGAACACCGGGGAGCTGTTTTTT.